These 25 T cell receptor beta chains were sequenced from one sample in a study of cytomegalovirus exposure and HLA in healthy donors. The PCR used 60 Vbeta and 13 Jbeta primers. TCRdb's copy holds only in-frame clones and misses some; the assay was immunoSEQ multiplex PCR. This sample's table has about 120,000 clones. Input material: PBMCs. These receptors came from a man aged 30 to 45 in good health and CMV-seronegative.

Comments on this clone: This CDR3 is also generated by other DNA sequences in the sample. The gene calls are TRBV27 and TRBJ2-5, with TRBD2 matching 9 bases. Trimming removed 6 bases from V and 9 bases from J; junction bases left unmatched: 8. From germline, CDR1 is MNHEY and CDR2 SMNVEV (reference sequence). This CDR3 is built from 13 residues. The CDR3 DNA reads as TGTGCCAGCAGCGTCCTAGCGGGGAGGGCCCAGTACTTC. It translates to CASSVLAGRAQYF.

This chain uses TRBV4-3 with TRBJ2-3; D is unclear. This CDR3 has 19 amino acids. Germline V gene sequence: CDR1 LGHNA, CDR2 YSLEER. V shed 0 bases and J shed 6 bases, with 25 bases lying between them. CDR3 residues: CASSQERLRGLPVGDTQYF. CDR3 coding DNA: TGCGCCAGCAGCCAAGAAAGACTGAGAGGCCTGCCCGTCGGGGATACGCAGTATTTT.

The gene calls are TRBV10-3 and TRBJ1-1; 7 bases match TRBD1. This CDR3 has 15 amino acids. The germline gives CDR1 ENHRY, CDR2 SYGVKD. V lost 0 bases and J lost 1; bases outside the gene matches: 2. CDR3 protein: CAISESTGKNTEAFF. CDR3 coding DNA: TGTGCCATCAGTGAGTCGACAGGGAAGAACACTGAAGCTTTCTTT.

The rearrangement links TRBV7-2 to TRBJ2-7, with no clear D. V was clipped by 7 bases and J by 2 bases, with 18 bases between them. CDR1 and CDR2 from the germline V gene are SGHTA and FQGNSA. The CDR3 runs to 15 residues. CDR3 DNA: TGTGCCAGCACCCCCCCAGTATTCAACCCCTACGAGCAGTACTTC. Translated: CASTPPVFNPYEQYF.

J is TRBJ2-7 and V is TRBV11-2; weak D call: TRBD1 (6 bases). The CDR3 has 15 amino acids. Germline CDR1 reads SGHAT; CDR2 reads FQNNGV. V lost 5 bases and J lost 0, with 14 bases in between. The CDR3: CASSLKTGGSYEQYF. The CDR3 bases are TGTGCCAGCAGCCTAAAGACAGGAGGCTCCTACGAGCAGTACTTC.

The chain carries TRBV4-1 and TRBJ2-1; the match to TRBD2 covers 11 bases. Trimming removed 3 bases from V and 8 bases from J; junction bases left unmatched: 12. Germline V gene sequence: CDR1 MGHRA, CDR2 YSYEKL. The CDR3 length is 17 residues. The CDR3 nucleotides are TGCGCCAGCAGCCATGAGCCTAGCGGGGGGCCCGGAGATGAGCAGTTCTTC. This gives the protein CASSHEPSGGPGDEQFF.

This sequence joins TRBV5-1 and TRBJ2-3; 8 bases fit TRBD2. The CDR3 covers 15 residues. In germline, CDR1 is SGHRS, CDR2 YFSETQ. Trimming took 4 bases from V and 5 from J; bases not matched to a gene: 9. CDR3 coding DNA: TGCGCCAGCAGCCCTAGCGGGTTTGAGATAGATACGCAGTATTTT. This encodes CASSPSGFEIDTQYF.

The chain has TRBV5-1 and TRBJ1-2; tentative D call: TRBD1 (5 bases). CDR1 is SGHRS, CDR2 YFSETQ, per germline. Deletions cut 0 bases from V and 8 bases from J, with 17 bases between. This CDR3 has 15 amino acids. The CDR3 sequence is CASSLDQGPSAGYTF. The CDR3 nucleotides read TGCGCCAGCAGCTTGGACCAGGGTCCTTCCGCGGGCTACACCTTC.

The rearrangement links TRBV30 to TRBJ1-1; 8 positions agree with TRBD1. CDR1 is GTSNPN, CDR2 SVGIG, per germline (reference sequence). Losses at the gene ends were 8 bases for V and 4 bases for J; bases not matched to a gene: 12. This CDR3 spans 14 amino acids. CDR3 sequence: CAGGMDRAVTEAFF. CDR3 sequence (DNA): TGTGCCGGTGGTATGGACAGGGCGGTCACTGAAGCTTTCTTT.

CDR3 in amino acids: CASSSSWGPDTQYF. CDR3 in DNA: TGTGCCAGCAGTAGCTCTTGGGGGCCAGATACGCAGTATTTT. The V and J genes are TRBV7-9 and TRBJ2-3; D perhaps matches TRBD1 (6 bases). Trimming took off 6 bases at V and 4 bases at J, with 14 bases between the two ends. This CDR3 is 14 amino acids long. The germline gives CDR1 SEHNR, CDR2 FQNEAQ (reference sequence). Drawing the rest from reference TRBV7-9 and TRBJ2-3, the complete variable domain is DTGVSQNPRHKITKRGQNVTFRCDPISEHNRLYWYRQTLGQGPEFLTYFQNEAQLEKSRLLSDRFSAERPKGSFSTLEIQRTEQGDSAMYLCASSSSWGPDTQYFGPGTRLTVL.

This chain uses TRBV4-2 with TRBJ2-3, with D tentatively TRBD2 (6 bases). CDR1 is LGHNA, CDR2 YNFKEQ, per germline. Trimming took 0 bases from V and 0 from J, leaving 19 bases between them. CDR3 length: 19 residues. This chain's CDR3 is CASSQEPAEGTTSTDTQYF. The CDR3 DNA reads TGTGCCAGCAGCCAAGAACCAGCGGAGGGAACCACTAGCACAGATACGCAGTATTTT.

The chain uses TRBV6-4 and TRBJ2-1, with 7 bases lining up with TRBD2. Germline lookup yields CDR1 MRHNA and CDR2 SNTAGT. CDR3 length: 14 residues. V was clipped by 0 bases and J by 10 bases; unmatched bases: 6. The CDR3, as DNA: TGTGCCAGCAGTGACTCGTTGGGGGGGAACGAGCAGTTCTTC. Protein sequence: CASSDSLGGNEQFF.

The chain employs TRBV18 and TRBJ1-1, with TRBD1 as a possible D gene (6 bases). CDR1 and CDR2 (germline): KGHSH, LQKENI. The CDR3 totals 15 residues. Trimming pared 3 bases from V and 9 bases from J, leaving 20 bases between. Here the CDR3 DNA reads TGTGCCAGCTCACCGATAACCGGGACACGGTATCAAGCTTTCTTT. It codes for CASSPITGTRYQAFF.

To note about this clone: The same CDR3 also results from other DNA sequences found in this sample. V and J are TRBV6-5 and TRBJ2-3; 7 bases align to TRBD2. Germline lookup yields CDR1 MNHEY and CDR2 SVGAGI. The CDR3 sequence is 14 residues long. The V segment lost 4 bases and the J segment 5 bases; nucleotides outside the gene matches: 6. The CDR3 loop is CASSSGGKGDTQYF. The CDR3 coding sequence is TGTGCCAGCAGTTCCGGGGGGAAGGGAGATACGCAGTATTTT.

The CDR3 coding sequence is TGCGCCAGCAGCTTAGACCCCGGGACCTACGAGCAGTACTTC. This gives the protein CASSLDPGTYEQYF. The rearrangement links TRBV5-1 to TRBJ2-7; D perhaps matches TRBD2 (5 bases). CDR1 is SGHRS, CDR2 YFSETQ, per germline. This CDR3 comprises 14 residues. V shed 2 bases and J shed 2 bases, with 11 bases lying between them.

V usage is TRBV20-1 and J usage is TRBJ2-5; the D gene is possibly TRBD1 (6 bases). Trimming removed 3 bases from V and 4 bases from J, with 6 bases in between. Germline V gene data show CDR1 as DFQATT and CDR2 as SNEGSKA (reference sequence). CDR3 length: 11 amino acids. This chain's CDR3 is CSARTGETQYF. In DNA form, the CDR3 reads TGCAGTGCTAGGACAGGAGAGACCCAGTACTTC.

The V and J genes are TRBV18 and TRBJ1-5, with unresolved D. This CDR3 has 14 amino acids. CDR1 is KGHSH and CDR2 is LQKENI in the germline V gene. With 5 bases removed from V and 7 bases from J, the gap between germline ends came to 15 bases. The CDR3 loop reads CASSSQPTPQPQHF. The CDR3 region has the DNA TGTGCCAGCTCATCACAGCCTACTCCCCAGCCCCAGCATTTT. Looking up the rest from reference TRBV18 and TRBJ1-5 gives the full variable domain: NAGVMQNPRHLVRRRGQEARLRCSPMKGHSHVYWYRQLPEEGLKFMVYLQKENIIDESGMPKERFSAEFPKEGPSILRIQQVVRGDSAAYFCASSSQPTPQPQHFGDGTRLSIL.

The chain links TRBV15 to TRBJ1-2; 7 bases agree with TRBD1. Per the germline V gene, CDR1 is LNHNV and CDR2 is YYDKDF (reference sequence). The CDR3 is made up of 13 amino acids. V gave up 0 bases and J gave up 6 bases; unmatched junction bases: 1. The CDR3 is CATSRDRGDGYTF. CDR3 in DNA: TGTGCCACCAGCAGAGACAGGGGGGATGGCTACACCTTC.

Here the CDR3 DNA reads TGTGCCAGCTCAGCTTCAGGGGGGAACGAGCAGTACTTC. Its translation: CASSASGGNEQYF. The chain has TRBV18 and TRBJ2-7, with D possibly being TRBD1 (7 bases). The CDR3 spans 13 residues. CDR1 KGHSH and CDR2 LQKENI come from the germline V gene. V shed 5 bases and J shed 5 bases, with 13 bases lying between them.

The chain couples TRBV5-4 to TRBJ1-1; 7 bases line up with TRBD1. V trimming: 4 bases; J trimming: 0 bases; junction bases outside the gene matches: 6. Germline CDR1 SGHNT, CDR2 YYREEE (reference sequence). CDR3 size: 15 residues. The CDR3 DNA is TGTGCCAGCAGCACTGGGGGGACAGTGAACACTGAAGCTTTCTTT. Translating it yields CASSTGGTVNTEAFF.

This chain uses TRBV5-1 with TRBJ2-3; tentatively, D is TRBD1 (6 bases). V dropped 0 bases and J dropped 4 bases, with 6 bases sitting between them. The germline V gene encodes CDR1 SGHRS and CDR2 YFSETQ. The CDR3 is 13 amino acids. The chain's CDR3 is CASSLGQADTQYF. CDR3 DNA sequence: TGCGCCAGCAGCTTGGGACAGGCAGATACGCAGTATTTT.

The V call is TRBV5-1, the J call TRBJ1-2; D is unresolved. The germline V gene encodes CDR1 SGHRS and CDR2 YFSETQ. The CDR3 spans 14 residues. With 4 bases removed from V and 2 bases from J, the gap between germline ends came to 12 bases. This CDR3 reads CASSTGLSNYGYTF. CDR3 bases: TGCGCCAGCAGCACCGGACTGTCAAACTATGGCTACACCTTC.

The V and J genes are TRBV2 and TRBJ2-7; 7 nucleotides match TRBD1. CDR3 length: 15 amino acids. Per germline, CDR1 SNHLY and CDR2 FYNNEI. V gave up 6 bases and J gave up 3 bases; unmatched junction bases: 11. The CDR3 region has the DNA TGTGCCAGCAGCCCTCGGGCAGGGGGATTCTACGAGCAGTACTTC. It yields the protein CASSPRAGGFYEQYF.

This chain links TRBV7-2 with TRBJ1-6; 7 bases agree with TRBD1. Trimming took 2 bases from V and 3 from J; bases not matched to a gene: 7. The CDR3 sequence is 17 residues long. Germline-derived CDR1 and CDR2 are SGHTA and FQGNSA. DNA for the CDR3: TGTGCCAGCAGCTTAAAATCTTCAGGGGGCTATAATTCACCCCTCCACTTT. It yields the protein CASSLKSSGGYNSPLHF.

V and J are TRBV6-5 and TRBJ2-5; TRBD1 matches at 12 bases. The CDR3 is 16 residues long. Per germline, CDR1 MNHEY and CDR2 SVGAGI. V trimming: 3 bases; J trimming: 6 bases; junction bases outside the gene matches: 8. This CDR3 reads CASSYSGTGGAQTQYF. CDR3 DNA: TGTGCCAGCAGTTATTCCGGGACAGGGGGCGCCCAGACCCAGTACTTC.